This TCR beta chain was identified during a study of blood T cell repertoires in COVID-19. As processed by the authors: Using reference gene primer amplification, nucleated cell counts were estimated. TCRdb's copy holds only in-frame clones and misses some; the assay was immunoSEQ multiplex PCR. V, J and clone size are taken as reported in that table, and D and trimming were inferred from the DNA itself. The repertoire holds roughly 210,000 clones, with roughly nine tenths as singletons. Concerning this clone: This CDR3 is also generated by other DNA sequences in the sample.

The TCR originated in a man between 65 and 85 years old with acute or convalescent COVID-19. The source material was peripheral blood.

In nucleotides, the CDR3 is TGCGCCAGCAGCCAGGGCAGCTCCTACGAGCAGTACTTC. It translates to CASSQGSSYEQYF. The gene calls are TRBV4-1 and TRBJ2-7, with D unclear. Trimming left V 3 bases short and J 0 bases short, with 6 bases between. CDR3 length: 13 residues. CDR1 is MGHRA, CDR2 YSYEKL, per germline.